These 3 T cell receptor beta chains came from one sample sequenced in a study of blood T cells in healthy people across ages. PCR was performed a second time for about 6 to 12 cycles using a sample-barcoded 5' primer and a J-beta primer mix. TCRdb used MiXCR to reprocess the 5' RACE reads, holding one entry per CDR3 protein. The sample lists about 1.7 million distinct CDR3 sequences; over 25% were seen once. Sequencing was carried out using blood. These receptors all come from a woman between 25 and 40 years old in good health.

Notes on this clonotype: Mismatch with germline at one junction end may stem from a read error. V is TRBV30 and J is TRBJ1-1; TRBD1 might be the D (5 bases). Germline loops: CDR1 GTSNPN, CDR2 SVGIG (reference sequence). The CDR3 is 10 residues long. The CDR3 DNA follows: TGTGCCGCATCCAGGGTTGGAGCTTCCTTT. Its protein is CAASRVGASF.

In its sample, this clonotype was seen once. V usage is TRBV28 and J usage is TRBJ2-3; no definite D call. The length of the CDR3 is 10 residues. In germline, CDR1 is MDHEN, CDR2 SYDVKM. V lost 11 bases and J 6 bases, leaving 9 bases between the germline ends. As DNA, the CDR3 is TGTGCCGGCAATCCGGATACGCAGTATTTT. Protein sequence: CAGNPDTQYF. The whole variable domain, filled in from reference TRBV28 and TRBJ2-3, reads DVKVTQSSRYLVKRTGEKVFLECVQDMDHENMFWYRQDPGLGLRLIYFSYDVKMKEKGDIPEGYSVSREKKERFSLILESASTNQTSMYLCAGNPDTQYFGPGTRLTVL.

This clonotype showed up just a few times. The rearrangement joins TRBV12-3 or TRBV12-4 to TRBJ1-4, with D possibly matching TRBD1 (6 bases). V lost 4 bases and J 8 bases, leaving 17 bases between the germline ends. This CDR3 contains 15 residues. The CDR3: CASSSQGKPKEKLFF. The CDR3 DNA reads TGTGCCAGCAGTTCCCAGGGGAAGCCCAAAGAAAAACTGTTTTTT.